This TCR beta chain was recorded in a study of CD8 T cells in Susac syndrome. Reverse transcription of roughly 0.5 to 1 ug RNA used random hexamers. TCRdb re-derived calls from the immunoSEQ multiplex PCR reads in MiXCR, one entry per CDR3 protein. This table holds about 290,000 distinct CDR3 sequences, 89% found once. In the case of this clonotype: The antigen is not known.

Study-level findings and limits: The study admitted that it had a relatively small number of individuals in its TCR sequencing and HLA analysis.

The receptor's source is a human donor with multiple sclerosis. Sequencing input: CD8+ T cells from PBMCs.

The CDR3 here is CATSDVTYNEQFF. CDR3 DNA: TGTGCCACCAGTGATGTTACCTACAATGAGCAGTTCTTC. The gene calls are TRBV24-1 and TRBJ2-1; D uncertain. The CDR3 loop spans 13 amino acids. Germline lookup yields CDR1 KGHDR and CDR2 SFDVKD. V was shortened by 3 bases and J by 2 bases, with 4 bases between the two germline ends.